This entry concerns a single T cell receptor (beta chain). These data are taken from a study of blood T cell repertoires in COVID-19. The repertoire was sequenced with immunoSEQ multiplex PCR; TCRdb's copy has only in-frame clones and lacks some. The sample carries fewer than 350,000 clones, approximately 92% recorded once. This CDR3 has 19 residues. The junction had 16 bases not matched to a gene; V was cut back by 5 bases and J by 7 bases. Germline CDR1 and CDR2: PRHDT and FYEKMQ (reference sequence). Sequencing was carried out using peripheral blood. The receptor was isolated from a woman in her twenties or thirties with COVID-19, enrolled during active disease. J is TRBJ2-1 and V is TRBV13; 14 nucleotides agree with TRBD2. This chain's CDR3 is CASSPSGTSGRSRMNEQFF. CDR3 sequence (DNA): TGTGCCAGCAGCCCATCCGGGACTAGCGGGAGATCGCGTATGAATGAGCAGTTCTTC.